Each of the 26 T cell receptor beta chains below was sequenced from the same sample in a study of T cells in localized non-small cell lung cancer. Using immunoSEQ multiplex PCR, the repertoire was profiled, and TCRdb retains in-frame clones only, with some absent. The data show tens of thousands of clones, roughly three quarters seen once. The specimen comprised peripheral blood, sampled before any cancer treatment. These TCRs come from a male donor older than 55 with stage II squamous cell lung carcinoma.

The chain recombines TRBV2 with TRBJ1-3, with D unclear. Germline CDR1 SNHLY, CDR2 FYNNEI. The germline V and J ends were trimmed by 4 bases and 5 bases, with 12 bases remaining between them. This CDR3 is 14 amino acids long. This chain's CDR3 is CASSVGQRRNTIYF. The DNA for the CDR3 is TGTGCCAGCAGTGTAGGGCAGCGACGAAACACCATATATTTT.

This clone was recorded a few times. The CDR3 nucleotides read TGTGCCAGCTCACCAGACAGGGGAAAGGGCTATCAGCCCCAGCATTTT. It encodes CASSPDRGKGYQPQHF. The V gene is TRBV18, the J gene TRBJ1-5; 8 bases agree with TRBD1. Germline V CDR1 and CDR2: KGHSH, LQKENI. The CDR3 is 16 residues long. Trimming at V came to 2 bases and at J to 5 bases, leaving 8 bases not matched to a gene.

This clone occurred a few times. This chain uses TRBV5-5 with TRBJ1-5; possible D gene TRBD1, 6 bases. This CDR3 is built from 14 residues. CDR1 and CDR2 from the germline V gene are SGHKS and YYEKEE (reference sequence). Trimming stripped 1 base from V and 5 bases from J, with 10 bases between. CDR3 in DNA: TGTGCCAGCAGCTTGACGGCAGGGGATCAGCCCCAGCATTTT. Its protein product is CASSLTAGDQPQHF.

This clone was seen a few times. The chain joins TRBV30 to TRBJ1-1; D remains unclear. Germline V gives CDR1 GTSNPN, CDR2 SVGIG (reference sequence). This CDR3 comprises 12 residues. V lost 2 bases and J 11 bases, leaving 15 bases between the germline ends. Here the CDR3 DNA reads TGTGCCTGGAGTAGATCCGGACTGGTGGCTTTCTTT. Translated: CAWSRSGLVAFF.

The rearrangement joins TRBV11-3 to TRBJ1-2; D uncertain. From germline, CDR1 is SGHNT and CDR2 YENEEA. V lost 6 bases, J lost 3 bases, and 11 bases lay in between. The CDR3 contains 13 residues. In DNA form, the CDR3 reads TGTGCCAGCAGAGTCCGATTATACTATGGCTACACCTTC. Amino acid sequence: CASRVRLYYGYTF.

This CDR3 reads CASSSRYQPQHF. The CDR3 nucleotides read TGTGCCAGCAGCAGTAGGTATCAGCCCCAGCATTTT. The rearrangement joins TRBV6-6 to TRBJ1-5, with no clear D. Deletions cut 6 bases from V and 5 bases from J, with 8 bases between. Germline V gene sequence: CDR1 MNHNY, CDR2 SVGAGI (reference sequence). There are 12 residues in the CDR3.

The CDR3 nucleotides read TGTGCCAGTAGTCGGCCGGTTATCACTGGGGCCAACGTCCTGACTTTC. Its translation: CASSRPVITGANVLTF. The chain uses TRBV19 and TRBJ2-6, with D hard to call. The CDR3 loop spans 16 amino acids. V was cut by 5 bases and J by 2 bases, with 13 bases left in between. CDR1 and CDR2 from the germline V gene are LNHDA and SQIVND (reference sequence).

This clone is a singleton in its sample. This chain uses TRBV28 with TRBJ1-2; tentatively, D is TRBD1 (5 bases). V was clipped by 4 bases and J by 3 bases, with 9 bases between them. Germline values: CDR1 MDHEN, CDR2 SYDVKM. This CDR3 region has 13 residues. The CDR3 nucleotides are TGTGCCAGCAGTTCCCGGGACCACTATGGCTACACCTTC. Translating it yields CASSSRDHYGYTF.

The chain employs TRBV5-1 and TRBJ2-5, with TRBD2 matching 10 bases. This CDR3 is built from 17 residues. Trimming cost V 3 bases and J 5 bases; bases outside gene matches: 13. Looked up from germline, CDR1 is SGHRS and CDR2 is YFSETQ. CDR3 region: CASSSRTLAGVEETQYF. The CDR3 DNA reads TGCGCCAGCAGCTCCCGTACTCTAGCGGGGGTGGAGGAGACCCAGTACTTC.

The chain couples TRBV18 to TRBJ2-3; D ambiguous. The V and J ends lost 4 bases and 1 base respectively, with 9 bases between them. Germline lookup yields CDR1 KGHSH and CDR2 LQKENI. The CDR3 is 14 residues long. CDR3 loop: CASSLTDGTDTQYF. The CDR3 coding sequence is TGTGCCAGCTCACTTACTGACGGCACAGATACGCAGTATTTT. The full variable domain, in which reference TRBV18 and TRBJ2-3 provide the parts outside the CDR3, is NAGVMQNPRHLVRRRGQEARLRCSPMKGHSHVYWYRQLPEEGLKFMVYLQKENIIDESGMPKERFSAEFPKEGPSILRIQQVVRGDSAAYFCASSLTDGTDTQYFGPGTRLTVL.

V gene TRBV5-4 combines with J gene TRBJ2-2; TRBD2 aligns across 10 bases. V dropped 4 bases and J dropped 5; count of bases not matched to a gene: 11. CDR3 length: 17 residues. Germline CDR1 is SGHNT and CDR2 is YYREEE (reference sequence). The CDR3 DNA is TGTGCCAGCAGCCCAACCCTAGCGGGAGAATTGACCGGGGAGCTGTTTTTT. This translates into CASSPTLAGELTGELFF.

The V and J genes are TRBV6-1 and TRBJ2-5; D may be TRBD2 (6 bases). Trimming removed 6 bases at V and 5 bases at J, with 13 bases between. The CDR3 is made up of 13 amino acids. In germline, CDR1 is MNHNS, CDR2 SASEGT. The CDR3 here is CASSGTPGETQYF. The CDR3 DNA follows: TGTGCCAGCAGCGGGACTCCTGGGGAGACCCAGTACTTC.

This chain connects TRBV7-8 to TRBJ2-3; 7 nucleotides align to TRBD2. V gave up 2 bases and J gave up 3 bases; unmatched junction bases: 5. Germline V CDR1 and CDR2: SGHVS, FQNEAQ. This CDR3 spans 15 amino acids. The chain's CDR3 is CASSLPGGGTDTQYF. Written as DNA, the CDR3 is TGTGCCAGCAGCTTACCGGGAGGAGGGACAGATACGCAGTATTTT.

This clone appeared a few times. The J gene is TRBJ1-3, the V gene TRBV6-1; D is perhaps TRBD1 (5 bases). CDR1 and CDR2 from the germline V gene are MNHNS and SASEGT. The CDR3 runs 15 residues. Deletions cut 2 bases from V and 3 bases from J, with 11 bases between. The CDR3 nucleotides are TGTGCCAGCAGTGAACCGGGACTAATTGGAAACACCATATATTTT. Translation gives CASSEPGLIGNTIYF.

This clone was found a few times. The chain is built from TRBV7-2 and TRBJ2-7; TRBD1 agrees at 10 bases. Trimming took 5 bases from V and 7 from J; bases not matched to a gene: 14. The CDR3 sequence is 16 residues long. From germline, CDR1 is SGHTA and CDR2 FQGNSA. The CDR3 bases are TGTGCCAGCAGCCTAGGTGGGACAGGGGCCCATCTGGAGCAGTACTTC. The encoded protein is CASSLGGTGAHLEQYF. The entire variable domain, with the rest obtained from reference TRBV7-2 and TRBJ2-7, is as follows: GAGVSQSPSNKVTEKGKDVELRCDPISGHTALYWYRQSLGQGLEFLIYFQGNSAPDKSGLPSDRFSAERTGGSVSTLTIQRTQQEDSAVYLCASSLGGTGAHLEQYFGPGTRLTVT.

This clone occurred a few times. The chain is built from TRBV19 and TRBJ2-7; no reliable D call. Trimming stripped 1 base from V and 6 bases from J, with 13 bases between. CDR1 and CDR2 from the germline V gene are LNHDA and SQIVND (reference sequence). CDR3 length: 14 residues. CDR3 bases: TGTGCCAGTAGTATAGTCGGTTCCACTGCCGAGCAGTACTTC. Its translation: CASSIVGSTAEQYF.

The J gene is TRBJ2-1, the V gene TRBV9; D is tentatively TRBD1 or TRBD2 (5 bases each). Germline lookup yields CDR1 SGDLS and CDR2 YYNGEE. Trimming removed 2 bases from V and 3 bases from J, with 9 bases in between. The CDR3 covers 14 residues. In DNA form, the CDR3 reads TGTGCCAGCAGCGTCGGGGCGCACTACAATGAGCAGTTCTTC. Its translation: CASSVGAHYNEQFF.

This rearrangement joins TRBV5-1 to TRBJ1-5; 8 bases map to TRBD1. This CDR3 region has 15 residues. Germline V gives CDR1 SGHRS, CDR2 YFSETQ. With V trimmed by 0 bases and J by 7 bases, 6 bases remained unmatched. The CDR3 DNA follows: TGCGCCAGCAGCTTGGGACAGGGGCTTGGGCAGCCCCAGCATTTT. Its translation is CASSLGQGLGQPQHF. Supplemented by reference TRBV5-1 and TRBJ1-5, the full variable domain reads KAGVTQTPRYLIKTRGQQVTLSCSPISGHRSVSWYQQTPGQGLQFLFEYFSETQRNKGNFPGRFSGRQFSNSRSEMNVSTLELGDSALYLCASSLGQGLGQPQHFGDGTRLSIL.

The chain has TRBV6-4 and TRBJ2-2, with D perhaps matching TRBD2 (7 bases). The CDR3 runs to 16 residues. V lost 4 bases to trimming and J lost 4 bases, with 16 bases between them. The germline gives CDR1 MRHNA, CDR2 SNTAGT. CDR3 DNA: TGTGCCAGCAGTGCCTCACCGGGGGGCGGCACCGGGGAGCTGTTTTTT. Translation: CASSASPGGGTGELFF.

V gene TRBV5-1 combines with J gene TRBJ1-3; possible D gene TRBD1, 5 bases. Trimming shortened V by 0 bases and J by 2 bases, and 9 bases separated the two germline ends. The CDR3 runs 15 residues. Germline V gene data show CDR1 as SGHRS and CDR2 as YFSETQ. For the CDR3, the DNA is TGCGCCAGCAGCTTGGTAGGGGCAACTGGAAACACCATATATTTT. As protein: CASSLVGATGNTIYF.

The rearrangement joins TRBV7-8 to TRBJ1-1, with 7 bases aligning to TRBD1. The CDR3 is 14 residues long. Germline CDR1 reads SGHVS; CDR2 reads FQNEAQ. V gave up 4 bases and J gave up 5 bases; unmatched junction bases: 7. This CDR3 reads CASSSHRGATEAFF. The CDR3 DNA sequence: TGTGCCAGCAGCTCTCACAGGGGAGCAACTGAAGCTTTCTTT. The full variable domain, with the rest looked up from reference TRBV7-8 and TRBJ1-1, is GAGVSQSPRYKVAKRGQDVALRCDPISGHVSLFWYQQALGQGPEFLTYFQNEAQLDKSGLPSDRFFAERPEGSVSTLKIQRTQQEDSAVYLCASSSHRGATEAFFGQGTRLTVV.

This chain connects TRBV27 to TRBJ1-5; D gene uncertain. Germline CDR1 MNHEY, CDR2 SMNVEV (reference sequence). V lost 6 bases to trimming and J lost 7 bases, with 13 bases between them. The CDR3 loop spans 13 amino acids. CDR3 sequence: CASRGAGGQPQHF. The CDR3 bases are TGTGCCAGCAGGGGAGCGGGCGGGCAGCCCCAGCATTTT.

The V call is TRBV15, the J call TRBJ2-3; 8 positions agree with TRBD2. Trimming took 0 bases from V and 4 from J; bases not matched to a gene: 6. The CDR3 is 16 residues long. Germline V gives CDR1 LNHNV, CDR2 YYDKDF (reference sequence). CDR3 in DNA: TGTGCCACCAGCAGAGAAGGAGCGGGAGCGGCAGATACGCAGTATTTT. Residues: CATSREGAGAADTQYF.

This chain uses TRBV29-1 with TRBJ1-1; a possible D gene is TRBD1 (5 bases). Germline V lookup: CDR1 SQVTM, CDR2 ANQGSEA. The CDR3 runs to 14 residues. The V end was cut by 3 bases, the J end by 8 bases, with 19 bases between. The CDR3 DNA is TGCAGCGTTGAGAATCAGGGTAGGGTGGGGGAAGCTTTCTTT. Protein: CSVENQGRVGEAFF.

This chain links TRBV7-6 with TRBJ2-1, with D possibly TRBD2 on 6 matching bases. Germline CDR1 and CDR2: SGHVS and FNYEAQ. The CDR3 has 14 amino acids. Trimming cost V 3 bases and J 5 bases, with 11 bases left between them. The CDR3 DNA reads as TGTGCCAGCAGCTTGACTAGGGCACACAATGAGCAGTTCTTC. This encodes CASSLTRAHNEQFF.

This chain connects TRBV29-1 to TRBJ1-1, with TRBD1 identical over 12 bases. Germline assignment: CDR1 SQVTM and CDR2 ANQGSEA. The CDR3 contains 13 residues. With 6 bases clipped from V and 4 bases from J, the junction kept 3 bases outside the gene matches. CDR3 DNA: TGCAGCGTAGAGGGACAGGGGGCCACTGAAGCTTTCTTT. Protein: CSVEGQGATEAFF.